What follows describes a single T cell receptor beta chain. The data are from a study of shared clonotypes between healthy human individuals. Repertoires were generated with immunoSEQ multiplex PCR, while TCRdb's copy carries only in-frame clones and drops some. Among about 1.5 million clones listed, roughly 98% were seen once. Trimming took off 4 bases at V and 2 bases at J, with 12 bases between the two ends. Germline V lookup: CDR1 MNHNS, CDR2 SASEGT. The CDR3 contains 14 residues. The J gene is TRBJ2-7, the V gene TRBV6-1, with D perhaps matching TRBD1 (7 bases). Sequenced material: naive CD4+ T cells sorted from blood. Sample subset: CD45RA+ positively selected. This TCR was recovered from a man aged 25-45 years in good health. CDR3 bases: TGTGCCAGCAGTGGCGGGGACAGACCCTACGAGCAGTACTTC. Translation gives CASSGGDRPYEQYF.